What follows describes a single T cell receptor (beta chain). Antigen: not known. These data belong to a study of beta chain features in type 1 diabetes. CDR1 SGHRS and CDR2 YFSETQ come from the germline V gene. The CDR3 has 14 residues. V lost 0 bases and J lost 6, with 11 bases in between. Since all of the isolated RNA was reverse transcribed, expressed TCRB transcripts were what got sequenced. The protocol was immunoSEQ multiplex PCR, while the TCRdb copy is restricted to in-frame clones and leaves out a portion. The sample yields 110,000 or so clones, almost 40% seen once. CD4+ cells of the naive, central memory, regulatory and stem cell-like memory types were sorted via CD45RO/CCR7/CD25/CD127/CD95/CD27. Study-wide results and caveats: The question left open here concerned HLA type influencing TCRB rearrangement. Insertion counts at VDJ junctions were lower in type 1 diabetes patients, who also showed more deletions there. Among patients, naive, central memory and Treg TCRB repertoires appeared more similar than among healthy donors.

The TCR was taken from a woman aged 18-35 years in good health. The specimen sequenced was stem cell memory CD4+ T cells from blood. The V and J genes are TRBV5-1 and TRBJ2-3, with D perhaps matching TRBD1 (6 bases). Written as DNA, the CDR3 is TGCGCCAGCAGCTTGGCCAGGGGAGCCGATACGCAGTATTTT. It is translated as CASSLARGADTQYF.